The TCR beta chain described here comes from a study of T-cell memory formation after mild COVID-19. Study-level findings and limits: Contracting clones from day 15 to 85 had balanced CD4/CD8; later expanders favoured CD4+.

A 5'RACE reaction primed in the constant segment made cDNA libraries of TCR alpha and TCR beta, and these carried sample barcodes and UMIs. TCRdb re-derived calls from the 5' RACE reads in MiXCR, one entry per CDR3 protein. The data contain some 43,000 distinct CDR3 sequences, about 6% of them singletons. CDR1 and CDR2 from the germline V gene are LGHNA and YNFKEQ. The ends lost 0 bases at V and 2 bases at J; junction bases unmatched: 5. The length of the CDR3 is 17 residues. This clonotype was seen at least ten times. No antigen is known for it. The rearrangement joins TRBV4-2 to TRBJ2-1, with 9 positions matching TRBD2. This TCR was recovered from an adult who had mild COVID-19 (a few samples of this study predate the infection). Cell type and time point are not known. Sequencing input: PBMCs or a T cell subset sorted from them (not recorded which). The CDR3 region is CASSQDMTSGTYNEQFF. The CDR3 coding sequence is TGTGCCAGCAGCCAAGATATGACTAGCGGCACCTACAATGAGCAGTTCTTC.